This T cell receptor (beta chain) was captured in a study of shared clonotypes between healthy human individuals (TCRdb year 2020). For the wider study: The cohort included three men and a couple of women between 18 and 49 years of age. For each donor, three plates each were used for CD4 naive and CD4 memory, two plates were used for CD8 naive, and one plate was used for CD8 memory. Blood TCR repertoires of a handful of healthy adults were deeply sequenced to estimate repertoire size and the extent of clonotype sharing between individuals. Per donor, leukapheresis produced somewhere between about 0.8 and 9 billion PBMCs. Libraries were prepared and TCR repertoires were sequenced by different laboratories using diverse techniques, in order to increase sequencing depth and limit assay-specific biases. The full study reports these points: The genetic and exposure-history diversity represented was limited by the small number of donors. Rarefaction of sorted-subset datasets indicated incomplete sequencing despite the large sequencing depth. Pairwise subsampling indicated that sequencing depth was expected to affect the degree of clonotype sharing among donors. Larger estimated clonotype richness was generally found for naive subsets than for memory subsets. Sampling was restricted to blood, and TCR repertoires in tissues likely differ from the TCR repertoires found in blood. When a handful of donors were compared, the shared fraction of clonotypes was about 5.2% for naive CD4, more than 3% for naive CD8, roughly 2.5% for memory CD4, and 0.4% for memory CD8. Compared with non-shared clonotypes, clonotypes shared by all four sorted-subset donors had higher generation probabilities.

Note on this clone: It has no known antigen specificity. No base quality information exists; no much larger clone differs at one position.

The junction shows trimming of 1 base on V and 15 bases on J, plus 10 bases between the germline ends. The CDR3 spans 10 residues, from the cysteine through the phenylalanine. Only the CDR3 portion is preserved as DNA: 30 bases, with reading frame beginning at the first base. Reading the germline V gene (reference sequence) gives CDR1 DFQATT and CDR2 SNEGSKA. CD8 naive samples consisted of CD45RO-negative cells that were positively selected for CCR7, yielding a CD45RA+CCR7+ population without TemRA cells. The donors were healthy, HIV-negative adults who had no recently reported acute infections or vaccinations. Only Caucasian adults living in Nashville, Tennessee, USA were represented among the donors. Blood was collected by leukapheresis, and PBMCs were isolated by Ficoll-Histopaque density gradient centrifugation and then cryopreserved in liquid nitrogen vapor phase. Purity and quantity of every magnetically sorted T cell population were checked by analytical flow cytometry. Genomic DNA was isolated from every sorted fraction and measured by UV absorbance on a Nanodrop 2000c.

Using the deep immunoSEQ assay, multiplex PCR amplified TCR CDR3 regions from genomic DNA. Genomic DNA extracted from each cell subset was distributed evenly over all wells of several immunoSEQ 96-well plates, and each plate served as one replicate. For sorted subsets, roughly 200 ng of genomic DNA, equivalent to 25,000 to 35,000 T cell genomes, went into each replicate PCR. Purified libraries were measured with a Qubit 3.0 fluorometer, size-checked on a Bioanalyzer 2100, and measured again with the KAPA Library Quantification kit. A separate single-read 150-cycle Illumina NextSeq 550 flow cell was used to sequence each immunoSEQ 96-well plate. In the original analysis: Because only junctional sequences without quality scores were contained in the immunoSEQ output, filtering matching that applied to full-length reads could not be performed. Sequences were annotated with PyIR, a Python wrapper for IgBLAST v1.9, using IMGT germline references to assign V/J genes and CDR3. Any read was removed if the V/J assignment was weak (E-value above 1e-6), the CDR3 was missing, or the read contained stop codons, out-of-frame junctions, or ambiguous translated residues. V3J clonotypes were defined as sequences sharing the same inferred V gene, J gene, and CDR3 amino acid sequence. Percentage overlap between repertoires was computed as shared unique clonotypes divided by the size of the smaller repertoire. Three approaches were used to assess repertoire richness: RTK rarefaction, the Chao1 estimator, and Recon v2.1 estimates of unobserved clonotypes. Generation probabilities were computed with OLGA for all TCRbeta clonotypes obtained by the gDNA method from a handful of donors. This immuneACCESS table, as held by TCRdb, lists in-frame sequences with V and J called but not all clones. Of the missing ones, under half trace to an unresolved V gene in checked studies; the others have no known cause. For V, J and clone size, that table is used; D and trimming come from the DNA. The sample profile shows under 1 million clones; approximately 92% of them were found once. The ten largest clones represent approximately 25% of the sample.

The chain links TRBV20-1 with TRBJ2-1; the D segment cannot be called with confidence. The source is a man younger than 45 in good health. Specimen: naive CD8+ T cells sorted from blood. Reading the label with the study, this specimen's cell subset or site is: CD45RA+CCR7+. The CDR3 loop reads CSARGQWGFF. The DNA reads TGCAGTGCTAGAGGGCAGTGGGGGTTCTTC.